This paragraph reports one TCR beta chain. Its specificity is not known. Selected positively for CCR7 and CD45RO-negative, naive CD8 cells excluded terminally differentiated effector memory CD45RA+ cells. The entry originates in a study of shared clonotypes between healthy human individuals. Study results and limitations: Estimated clonotype richness was generally higher in naive than memory subsets. Some naive CD4 clonotypes, about 5.5%, turned up in common across a handful of donors.

For sorted subsets, approximately 180 ng DNA per replicate equaled about 27,000 T cell genomes. Method: immunoSEQ multiplex PCR; TCRdb's copy keeps in-frame clones and lacks some. The table has 650,000 to 800,000 clones, around 92% seen once. In germline, CDR1 is SNHLY, CDR2 FYNNEI. V was cut by 0 bases and J by 8 bases, with 4 bases left in between. This CDR3 is 11 amino acids long. Sequenced: naive CD8+ T cells sorted from blood. The chain recombines TRBV2 with TRBJ1-1, with D hard to call. The TCR sequence derives from a man aged 25-45 years in good health. The chain's CDR3 is CASSEALEAFF. In DNA form, the CDR3 reads TGTGCCAGCAGTGAAGCGCTGGAAGCTTTCTTT.